This T cell receptor (beta chain) is from a study of control samples from healthy donors and cancer patients (dated by TCRdb to about 2020). The CDR3 starts with the cysteine, ends with the phenylalanine, and has 12 residues. Only the CDR3 part of the read is kept: 36 bases, read in frame from the first base. V is clipped by 7 bases and J by 5 bases, and the sequence between their germline boundaries is 6 bases long. Libraries were made using the immunoSEQ multiplex PCR assay. What TCRdb holds here is the immuneACCESS table cut down to in-frame rearrangements. Part of the clones is not present; checked against another copy, under half of the missing clones reflect an unresolved V gene, and the others are unexplained. This sample holds around 90,000 clones; around 85% were observed only once. In total, the top ten clones hold more than 2% of the sample. About this clone: It lacks a known antigen. The sample holds no much larger clone one base away, and base qualities are not on file.

The clonotype was recovered from a middle-aged woman in good health. Rearrangement joined TRBV12-3 or TRBV12-4 to TRBJ2-6; the D segment cannot be called with confidence. The sequenced sample was blood. This receptor carries the CDR3 CASTIRANVLTF. The nucleotide sequence is TGTGCCAGCACAATCCGGGCCAACGTCCTGACTTTC.